The 24 T cell receptor beta chains below come from one sample, sequenced in a study of T cell changes during pregnancy in multiple sclerosis (dated by TCRdb to about 2019). Receptor amplification or capture employed the immunoSEQ multiplex PCR assay. As stored in TCRdb, this immuneACCESS dataset retains in-frame rearrangements with V and J assigned. A fraction of the clones does not appear; measured against another copy, unresolved V genes explain less than half of the discrepancy, and the remainder lacks a known reason. This sample has approximately 9,100 clones in its table, and 87% of those were observed once. The ten largest make up roughly 5.5% of the sample. The input for sequencing was CD8+ T cells from peripheral blood mononuclear cells, taken in the first trimester of pregnancy. Every receptor here comes from a female donor in good health, enrolled as a control in a pregnancy study.

Points on this clone: Its ends do not fully match the called genes, so a read error is possible. V usage is TRBV7-9 and J usage is TRBJ1-5; D remains unclear. Germline values: CDR1 SEHNR, CDR2 FQNEAQ (reference sequence). The CDR3 runs 12 residues. The CDR3 nucleotides read TGTGCCAGCAGCCTTAGCTATCAGCCCCAGCATTTT. Encoded protein: CASSLSYQPQHF. Using reference TRBV7-9 and TRBJ1-5 for the parts outside the CDR3, the full variable domain is DTGVSQNPRHKITKRGQNVTFRCDPISEHNRLYWYRQTLGQGPEFLTYFQNEAQLEKSRLLSDRFSAERPKGSFSTLEIQRTEQGDSAMYLCASSLSYQPQHFGDGTRLSIL.

The CDR3 nucleotides are TGTGCCAGCAGCTTAGCGTCCTCCTACGAGCAGTACTTC. It translates to CASSLASSYEQYF. The rearrangement uses TRBV11-2 and TRBJ2-7; D call uncertain. V lost 1 base, J lost 0 bases, and 4 bases lay in between. Germline lookup yields CDR1 SGHAT and CDR2 FQNNGV. This CDR3 is built from 13 residues.

This clone occurred a few times. The J gene is TRBJ2-1, the V gene TRBV6-4, with TRBD1 matching 10 bases. Trimming at V came to 0 bases and at J to 6 bases, leaving 2 bases not matched to a gene. The CDR3 contains 15 residues. The germline CDR1 and CDR2 sequences are MRHNA and SNTAGT. The CDR3 here is CASSDSRTGGNEQFF. As DNA, the CDR3 is TGTGCCAGCAGTGACTCTAGGACAGGGGGCAATGAGCAGTTCTTC.

This rearrangement joins TRBV19 to TRBJ2-3, with 9 bases identical to TRBD2. The J segment lost 5 bases and the V segment lost 2 bases, leaving 8 bases of the junction unmatched. Germline CDR1 LNHDA, CDR2 SQIVND (reference sequence). This CDR3 is built from 16 residues. The CDR3 spells CASSINGGGAGDTQYF. As DNA, the CDR3 is TGTGCCAGTAGTATAAATGGCGGGGGGGCCGGAGATACGCAGTATTTT.

The chain is built from TRBV25-1 and TRBJ2-5; 7 positions match TRBD1. The CDR3 sequence is 14 residues long. V was pared by 5 bases and J by 5 bases, with 8 bases of the junction left unmatched. From germline, CDR1 is MGHDK and CDR2 SYGVNS. The CDR3 reads CASSIPQGMETQYF. Written as DNA, the CDR3 is TGTGCCAGCAGTATACCACAGGGGATGGAGACCCAGTACTTC.

CDR3 in DNA: TGTGCCAGCAGTTTAGAGGGTACCAACCCATCTAGCACAGATACGCAGTATTTT. It codes for CASSLEGTNPSSTDTQYF. The chain has TRBV28 and TRBJ2-3, with a tentative D call TRBD2 (5 bases). V was shortened by 2 bases and J by 0 bases, with 18 bases between the two germline ends. Germline assignment: CDR1 MDHEN and CDR2 SYDVKM. This CDR3 is built from 18 residues.

This clone is termed medium-sized (0.01 to 0.1%). V usage is TRBV29-1 and J usage is TRBJ2-3; 8 bases map to TRBD1. The V gene end was trimmed by 6 bases and the J gene end by 0 bases; junction bases not matched to a gene: 11. The CDR3 length is 16 residues. Looked up from germline, CDR1 is SQVTM and CDR2 is ANQGSEA. CDR3 protein: CSVRGSTGASTDTQYF. CDR3 DNA: TGCAGCGTCCGAGGCTCGACAGGGGCCAGCACAGATACGCAGTATTTT.

In nucleotides, the CDR3 is TGTGCCAGTAGTATAGATCGAGAAAGTGAGAACACTGAAGCTTTCTTT. Protein product: CASSIDRESENTEAFF. V and J are TRBV19 and TRBJ1-1; D not certain. Germline CDR1 reads LNHDA; CDR2 reads SQIVND (reference sequence). Trimming shortened V by 0 bases and J by 1 base, and 12 bases separated the two germline ends. This CDR3 has 16 residues. The full variable domain, its missing parts supplied by reference TRBV19 and TRBJ1-1, is DGGITQSPKYLFRKEGQNVTLSCEQNLNHDAMYWYRQDPGQGLRLIYYSQIVNDFQKGDIAEGYSVSREKKESFPLTVTSAQKNPTAFYLCASSIDRESENTEAFFGQGTRLTVV.

The chain carries TRBV7-6 and TRBJ1-3; D call uncertain. Between the trimmed V and J ends, which lost 4 bases and 8 bases, there was a span of 12 bases. This CDR3 region has 13 residues. Germline CDR1 SGHVS, CDR2 FNYEAQ. As DNA, the CDR3 is TGTGCCAGCAGCTGGGAGCCGCGCGACACCATATATTTT. Translating gives CASSWEPRDTIYF.

The chain combines TRBV5-5 with TRBJ2-7, with 9 bases lining up with TRBD2. The V segment lost 0 bases and the J segment 6 bases; nucleotides outside the gene matches: 7. CDR1 is SGHKS and CDR2 is YYEKEE in the germline V gene (reference sequence). This CDR3 region has 15 residues. The CDR3 here is CASSLDLAGRFEQYF. CDR3 bases: TGTGCCAGCAGCTTGGATCTAGCGGGGCGGTTCGAGCAGTACTTC.

The rearrangement links TRBV28 to TRBJ2-7, with D possibly matching TRBD2 (7 bases). V was pared by 3 bases and J by 3 bases, with 21 bases between. This CDR3 contains 17 residues. Germline assignment: CDR1 MDHEN and CDR2 SYDVKM. CDR3: CASSFRESSGGYYEQYF. In DNA form, the CDR3 reads TGTGCCAGCAGTTTTCGTGAGAGTTCGGGGGGCTACTACGAGCAGTACTTC. The full variable domain, completed using reference TRBV28 and TRBJ2-7, is DVKVTQSSRYLVKRTGEKVFLECVQDMDHENMFWYRQDPGLGLRLIYFSYDVKMKEKGDIPEGYSVSREKKERFSLILESASTNQTSMYLCASSFRESSGGYYEQYFGPGTRLTVT.

The chain carries TRBV28 and TRBJ2-7; 7 bases agree with TRBD2. Trimming at V came to 3 bases and at J to 4 bases, leaving 0 bases not matched to a gene. Germline lookup yields CDR1 MDHEN and CDR2 SYDVKM. The CDR3 runs 12 residues. CDR3 loop: CASSLGGYEQYF. CDR3 bases: TGTGCCAGCAGTTTGGGGGGGTACGAGCAGTACTTC.

This chain links TRBV6-1 with TRBJ1-1, with 8 nucleotides matching TRBD1. The germline gives CDR1 MNHNS, CDR2 SASEGT. V lost 6 bases to trimming and J lost 1 base; unmatched junction nucleotides: 7. The CDR3 loop spans 15 amino acids. Here the CDR3 DNA reads TGTGCCAGCAGACGAGACACAGGGGGGAACACTGAAGCTTTCTTT. Translating it yields CASRRDTGGNTEAFF.

The genes are TRBV19 and TRBJ2-3; TRBD2 matches 13 bases. Germline V gives CDR1 LNHDA, CDR2 SQIVND (reference sequence). V shed 7 bases and J 0 bases; nucleotides not matched to a gene: 10. The CDR3 extends over 18 amino acids. For the CDR3, the DNA is TGTGCCAGTAACGCACTAGCGGGAGGGCCAGGGAGCACAGATACGCAGTATTTT. The encoded protein is CASNALAGGPGSTDTQYF.

The rearrangement joins TRBV11-3 to TRBJ2-1, with a weak D call TRBD1 (5 bases). Germline V CDR1 and CDR2: SGHNT, YENEEA. The V gene lost 5 bases and the J gene lost 10 bases, with 12 bases spanning the gap. This CDR3 is 12 amino acids long. The CDR3 sequence is CASSQEDREQFF. The CDR3 nucleotides are TGTGCCAGCAGCCAAGAAGACAGAGAGCAGTTCTTC.

J is TRBJ2-1 and V is TRBV6-1; the D gene is possibly TRBD2 (6 bases). Between the trimmed V and J ends, which lost 8 bases and 8 bases, there was a span of 16 bases. CDR1 and CDR2 from the germline V gene are MNHNS and SASEGT. The CDR3 is 13 residues long. The CDR3 DNA is TGTGCCAGCCTAAACTTAAGACTAGATGAGCAGTTCTTC. It yields the protein CASLNLRLDEQFF.

This clone was picked up a small number of times. The chain joins TRBV4-2 to TRBJ2-7; TRBD2 matches at 10 bases. Germline CDR1 LGHNA, CDR2 YNFKEQ. J was trimmed by 0 bases and V by 1 base; bases with no gene match: 0. This CDR3 is 15 amino acids long. This chain's CDR3 is CASSQGLAGSYEQYF. Here the CDR3 DNA reads TGTGCCAGCAGCCAAGGACTAGCGGGCTCCTACGAGCAGTACTTC.

In regard to this clone: A clone one base away is much larger, so this may be a read error. The chain recombines TRBV27 with TRBJ2-5; 10 bases agree with TRBD2. The CDR3 contains 16 residues. The V gene end was trimmed by 2 bases and the J gene end by 4 bases; junction bases not matched to a gene: 7. Germline CDR1 reads MNHEY; CDR2 reads SMNVEV (reference sequence). The CDR3 DNA is TGTGCCAGCAGTTTACTAGCGGGAGAGGGTGTAGAGACCCAGTACTTC. It codes for CASSLLAGEGVETQYF.

The genes are TRBV28 and TRBJ2-5; TRBD2 matches 9 bases. CDR1 and CDR2 from the germline V gene are MDHEN and SYDVKM. The CDR3 sequence is 14 residues long. The V gene end was trimmed by 5 bases and the J gene end by 5 bases; junction bases not matched to a gene: 6. In nucleotides, the CDR3 is TGTGCCAGCAGTCTAGCGGGACTGGGGGAGACCCAGTACTTC. Protein sequence: CASSLAGLGETQYF.

This chain uses TRBV5-4 with TRBJ1-1; no reliable D call. The germline V and J ends were trimmed by 2 bases and 5 bases, with 13 bases remaining between them. Looked up from germline, CDR1 is SGHNT and CDR2 is YYREEE (reference sequence). This CDR3 has 14 residues. The CDR3 is CASSFTRGETEAFF. As DNA, the CDR3 is TGTGCCAGCAGCTTTACCCGGGGTGAAACTGAAGCTTTCTTT.

The gene calls are TRBV10-1 and TRBJ1-1; D remains unclear. Trimming left V 3 bases short and J 0 bases short, with 5 bases between. Looked up from germline, CDR1 is WNHNN and CDR2 is SYGVQD (reference sequence). The CDR3 has 13 residues. The CDR3 here is CASSETMNTEAFF. As DNA, the CDR3 is TGCGCCAGCAGTGAAACAATGAACACTGAAGCTTTCTTT.

J is TRBJ2-1 and V is TRBV5-8; D is perhaps TRBD2 (6 bases). This CDR3 has 16 amino acids. Germline CDR1 SGHTS, CDR2 YDEGEE. With 2 bases removed from V and 0 bases from J, the gap between germline ends came to 12 bases. This chain's CDR3 is CASSFGAGSSYNEQFF. CDR3 coding DNA: TGTGCCAGCAGCTTCGGTGCGGGAAGCTCCTACAATGAGCAGTTCTTC.

The V gene is TRBV30, the J gene TRBJ1-3; D perhaps matches TRBD1 (5 bases). Germline V lookup: CDR1 GTSNPN, CDR2 SVGIG (reference sequence). This CDR3 region has 15 residues. V was cut by 0 bases and J by 0 bases, with 9 bases left in between. The CDR3 DNA reads TGTGCCTGGAGTGTCGGGGGAGGCTCTGGAAACACCATATATTTT. It specifies CAWSVGGGSGNTIYF. The full variable domain, with the rest looked up from reference TRBV30 and TRBJ1-3, is SQTIHQWPATLVQPVGSPLSLECTVEGTSNPNLYWYRQAAGRGLQLLFYSVGIGQISSEVPQNLSASRPQDRQFILSSKKLLLSDSGFYLCAWSVGGGSGNTIYFGEGSWLTVV.

The chain uses TRBV6-1 and TRBJ2-3, with 8 bases matching TRBD1. The CDR3 has 15 residues. Germline trimming cut 4 bases from V and 1 base from J; bases unmatched to any gene: 4. CDR1 is MNHNS, CDR2 SASEGT, per germline. The CDR3 DNA reads TGTGCCAGCAGTGCCGACAGGGGTGGCACAGATACGCAGTATTTT. Residues: CASSADRGGTDTQYF.